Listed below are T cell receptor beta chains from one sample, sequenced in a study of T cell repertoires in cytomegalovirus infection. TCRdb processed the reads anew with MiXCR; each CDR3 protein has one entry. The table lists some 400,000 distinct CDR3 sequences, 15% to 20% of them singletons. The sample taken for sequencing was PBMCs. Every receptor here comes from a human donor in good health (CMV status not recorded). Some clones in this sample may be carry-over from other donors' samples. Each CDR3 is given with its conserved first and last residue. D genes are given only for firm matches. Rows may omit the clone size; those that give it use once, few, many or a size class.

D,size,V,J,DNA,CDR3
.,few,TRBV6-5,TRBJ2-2,TGTGCCAGCAGTTATCGGAGGGGCGGGGAGCTGTTTTTT,CASSYRRGGELFF
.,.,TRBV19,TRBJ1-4,TGTGCCAGTAGTATAGACAGAGCAACTAATGAAAAACTGTTTTTT,CASSIDRATNEKLFF
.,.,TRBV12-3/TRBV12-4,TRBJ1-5,TGTGCCAGCACCCTGGGGGTGGTGGGTCAGCCCCAGCATTTT,CASTLGVVGQPQHF
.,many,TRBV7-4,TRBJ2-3,TGTGCCAGCAGTACCCGGGACAAGAAGAGCACAGATACGCAGTATTTT,CASSTRDKKSTDTQYF
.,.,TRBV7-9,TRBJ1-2,TGTGCCAGCCCGGGGCCCCGTTATGGCTACACCTTC,CASPGPRYGYTF
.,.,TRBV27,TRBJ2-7,TGTGCCAGCAGTTTGGCGGAGACCTACGAGCAGTACTTC,CASSLAETYEQYF
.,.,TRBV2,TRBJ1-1,TGTGCCAGCAGTGAAGCGCTGGGGGACACTGAAGCTTTCTTT,CASSEALGDTEAFF
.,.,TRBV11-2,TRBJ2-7,TGTGCCAGCAGCCCCGGACTACGCAGGGGGGAGCAGTACTTC,CASSPGLRRGEQYF
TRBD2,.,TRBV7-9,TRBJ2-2,TGTGCCAGCAGCTTTGGTAGCGGGAGGCCGAACACCGGGGAGCTGTTTTTT,CASSFGSGRPNTGELFF
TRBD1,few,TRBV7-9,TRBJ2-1,TGTGCCAGCAGCTTAGGACAGGGTCGAGTCGATGAGCAGTTCTTC,CASSLGQGRVDEQFF
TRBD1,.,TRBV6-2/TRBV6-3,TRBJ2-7,TGTGCCAGCAGTTACTCTTCGGGACAGCCCTTCGAGGAGCAGTACTTC,CASSYSSGQPFEEQYF
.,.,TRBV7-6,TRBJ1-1,TGTGCCAGCAGCTTAGCGCAGGTGGGAACTGAAGCTTTCTTT,CASSLAQVGTEAFF
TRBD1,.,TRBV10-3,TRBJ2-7,TGTGCCATCAGTGAAGGGACAGAAGACGAGCAGTACTTC,CAISEGTEDEQYF
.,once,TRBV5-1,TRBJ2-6,TGCGCCAGCAGCTTCGAGGGTAGCTCTGGGGCCAACGTCCTGACTTTC,CASSFEGSSGANVLTF
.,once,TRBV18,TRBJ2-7,TGTGCCAGCTCACCACGGCAGACCTACGAGCAGTACTTC,CASSPRQTYEQYF
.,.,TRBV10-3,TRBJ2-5,TGTGCCATCAGTGGGAACAGCGAAGGGCCTCAAGAGACCCAGTACTTC,CAISGNSEGPQETQYF
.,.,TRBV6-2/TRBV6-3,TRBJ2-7,TGTGCCAGCAGTTCCCGGATAGCGGCAACCTACGAGCAGTACTTC,CASSSRIAATYEQYF
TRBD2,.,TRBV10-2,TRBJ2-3,TGCGCCGTCCGGAGCGGGGCCAACACAGATACGCAGTATTTT,CAVRSGANTDTQYF
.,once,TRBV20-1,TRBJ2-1,TGCAGTGCTAGAGATCCCCTTCCCGGGGAGCAGTTCTTC,CSARDPLPGEQFF
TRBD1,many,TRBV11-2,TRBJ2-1,TGTGCCAGCAGCTTATCTACAGGGGTGGGTGAGCAGTTCTTC,CASSLSTGVGEQFF
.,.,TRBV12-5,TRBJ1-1,TGTGCTAGTTCTAAGTGGACGAACACTGAAGCTTTCTTT,CASSKWTNTEAFF
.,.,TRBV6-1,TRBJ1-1,TGTGCCAGCAGTGTCCGGGGTTGGGGGGCTGAAGCTTTCTTT,CASSVRGWGAEAFF
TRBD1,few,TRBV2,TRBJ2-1,TGTGCCAGCAGCACCGGGACAGGGGATATTGAGCAGTTCTTC,CASSTGTGDIEQFF
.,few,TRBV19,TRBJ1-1,TGTGCCAGTAGCGTGACAGGCTCCACTGAAGCTTTCTTT,CASSVTGSTEAFF
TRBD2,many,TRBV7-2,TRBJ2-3,TGTGCCAGCAGCTTAGTAGCGGGGGGTATGGATACGCAGTATTTT,CASSLVAGGMDTQYF
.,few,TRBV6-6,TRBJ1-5,TGTGCCAGCAGTTACGGGGCAGGCTATCAGCCCCAGCATTTT,CASSYGAGYQPQHF
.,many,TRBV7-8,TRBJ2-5,TGTGCCAGCAGCATCCGACAAATACAAGAGACCCAGTACTTC,CASSIRQIQETQYF
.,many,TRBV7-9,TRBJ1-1,TGTGCCAGCAGCACCACCGAGGTCACTGAAGCTTTCTTT,CASSTTEVTEAFF